This T cell receptor (beta chain) was sequenced in a study of cytomegalovirus exposure and HLA in healthy donors. Study at large: Researchers previously reported finding fewer than 140 million unique TCR beta sequences from about 179 million T cells. A data release that came early held some 79 million unique TCRs from HLA-typed donors. Findings and caveats of the study: Available immune exposure information covered CMV serostatus only. In the analysis, some V segments, TRBV6-2 and TRBV6-3 included, were excluded as indistinguishable.

CDR3 length equals 14 residues. The J segment lost 3 bases and the V segment lost 10 bases, leaving 7 bases of the junction unmatched. Per the germline V gene, CDR1 is MNHNS and CDR2 is SASEGT. This clone was detected only a few times. What it binds is not known. Amplification used 60 Vbeta primers and 13 Jbeta primers. Assay: immunoSEQ multiplex PCR; the TCRdb copy retains only in-frame clones and omits some. The repertoire consists of roughly 200,000 clones, with 75% to 85% occurring once and the leading ten covering about 2.5%. The TCR sequence derives from a woman aged 50 to 65 in good health and CMV-seronegative. Material for sequencing was PBMCs. This chain joins TRBV6-1 and TRBJ1-3; TRBD1 matches 9 bases. The CDR3 nucleotides are TGTGCCACCTCGGACAGGGGATTTGGAAACACCATATATTTT. Translation gives CATSDRGFGNTIYF.